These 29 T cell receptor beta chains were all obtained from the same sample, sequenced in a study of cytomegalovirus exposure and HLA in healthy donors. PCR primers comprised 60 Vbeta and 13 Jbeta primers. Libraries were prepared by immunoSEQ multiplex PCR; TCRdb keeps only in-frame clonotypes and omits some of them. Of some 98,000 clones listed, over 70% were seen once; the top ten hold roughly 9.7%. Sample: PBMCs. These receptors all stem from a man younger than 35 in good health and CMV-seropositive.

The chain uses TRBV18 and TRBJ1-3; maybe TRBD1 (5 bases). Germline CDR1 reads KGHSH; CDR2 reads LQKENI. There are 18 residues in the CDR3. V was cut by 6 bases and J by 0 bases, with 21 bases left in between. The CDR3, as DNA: TGTGCCAGCTCCGGCGGGAGGCTCGCAGGACACTCTGGAAACACCATATATTTT. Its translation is CASSGGRLAGHSGNTIYF.

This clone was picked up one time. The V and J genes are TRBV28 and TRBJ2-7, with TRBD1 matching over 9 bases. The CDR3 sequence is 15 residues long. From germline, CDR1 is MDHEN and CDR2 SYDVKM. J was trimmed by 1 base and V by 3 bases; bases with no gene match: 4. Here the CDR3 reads CASSFQGQGSYEQYF. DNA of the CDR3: TGTGCCAGCAGTTTCCAGGGACAGGGTTCCTACGAGCAGTACTTC.

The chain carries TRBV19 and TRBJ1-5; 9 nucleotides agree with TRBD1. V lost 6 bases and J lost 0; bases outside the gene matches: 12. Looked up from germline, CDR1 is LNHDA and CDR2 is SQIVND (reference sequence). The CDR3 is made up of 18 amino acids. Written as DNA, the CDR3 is TGTGCCAGTAGAACGGACAGGGGACGGGGCTATAGCAATCAGCCCCAGCATTTT. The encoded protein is CASRTDRGRGYSNQPQHF.

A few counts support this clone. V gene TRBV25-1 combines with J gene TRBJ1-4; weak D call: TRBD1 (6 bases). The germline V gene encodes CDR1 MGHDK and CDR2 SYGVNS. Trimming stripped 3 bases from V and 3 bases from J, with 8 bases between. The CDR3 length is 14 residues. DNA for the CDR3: TGTGCCAGCAGTGATACAGGGCCTAATGAAAAACTGTTTTTT. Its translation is CASSDTGPNEKLFF.

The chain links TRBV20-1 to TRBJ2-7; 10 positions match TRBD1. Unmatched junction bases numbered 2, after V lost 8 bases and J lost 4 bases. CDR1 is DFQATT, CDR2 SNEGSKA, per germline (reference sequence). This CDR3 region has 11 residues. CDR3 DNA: TGCAGTCCGGGACAGGGGTACGAGCAGTACTTC. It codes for CSPGQGYEQYF.

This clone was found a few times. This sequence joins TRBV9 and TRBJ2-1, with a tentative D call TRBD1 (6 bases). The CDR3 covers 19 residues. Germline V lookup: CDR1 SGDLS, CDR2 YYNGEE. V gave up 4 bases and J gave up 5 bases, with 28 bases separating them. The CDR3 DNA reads TGTGCCAGCAGCCCAGTGGGTGTCAGGGGCTCAGTAGAAGACAATGAGCAGTTCTTC. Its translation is CASSPVGVRGSVEDNEQFF.

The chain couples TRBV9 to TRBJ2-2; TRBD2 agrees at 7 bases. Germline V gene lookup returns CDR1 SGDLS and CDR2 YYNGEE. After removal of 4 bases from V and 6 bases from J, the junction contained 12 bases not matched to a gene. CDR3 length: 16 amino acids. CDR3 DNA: TGTGCCAGCAGCCCCCGGGGAGCGGGGAGAGCCGGGGAGCTGTTTTTT. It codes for CASSPRGAGRAGELFF. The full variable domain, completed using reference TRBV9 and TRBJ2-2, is DSGVTQTPKHLITATGQRVTLRCSPRSGDLSVYWYQQSLDQGLQFLIQYYNGEERAKGNILERFSAQQFPDLHSELNLSSLELGDSALYFCASSPRGAGRAGELFFGEGSRLTVL.

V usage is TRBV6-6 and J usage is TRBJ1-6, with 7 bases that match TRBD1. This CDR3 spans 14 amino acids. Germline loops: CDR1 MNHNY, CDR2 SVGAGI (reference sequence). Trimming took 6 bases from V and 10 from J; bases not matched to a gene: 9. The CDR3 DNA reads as TGTGCCAGCAGCCGTGGACAGGATCGCTCACCCCTCCACTTT. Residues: CASSRGQDRSPLHF.

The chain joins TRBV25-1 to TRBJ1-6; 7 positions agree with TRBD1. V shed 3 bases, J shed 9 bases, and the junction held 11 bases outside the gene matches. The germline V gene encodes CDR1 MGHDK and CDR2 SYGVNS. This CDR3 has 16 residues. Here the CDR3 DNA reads TGTGCCAGCAGTGACGAGAGACAGGGTTTTAGTTCACCCCTCCACTTT. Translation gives CASSDERQGFSSPLHF. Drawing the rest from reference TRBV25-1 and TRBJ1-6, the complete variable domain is EADIYQTPRYLVIGTGKKITLECSQTMGHDKMYWYQQDPGMELHLIHYSYGVNSTEKGDLSSESTVSRIRTEHFPLTLESARPSHTSQYLCASSDERQGFSSPLHFGNGTRLTVT.

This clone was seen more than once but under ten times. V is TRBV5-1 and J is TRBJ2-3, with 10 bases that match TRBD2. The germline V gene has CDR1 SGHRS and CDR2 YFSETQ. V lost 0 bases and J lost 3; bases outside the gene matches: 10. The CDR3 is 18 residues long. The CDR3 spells CASSLGRRVAGGTDTQYF. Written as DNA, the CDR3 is TGCGCCAGCAGCTTGGGTCGGCGTGTAGCGGGGGGAACAGATACGCAGTATTTT.

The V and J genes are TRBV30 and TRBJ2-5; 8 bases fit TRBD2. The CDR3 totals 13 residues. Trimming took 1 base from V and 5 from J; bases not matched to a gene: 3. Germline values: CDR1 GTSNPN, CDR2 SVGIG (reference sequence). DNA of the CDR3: TGTGCCTGGAGTGGCGGGGGGCTTGAGACCCAGTACTTC. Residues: CAWSGGGLETQYF.

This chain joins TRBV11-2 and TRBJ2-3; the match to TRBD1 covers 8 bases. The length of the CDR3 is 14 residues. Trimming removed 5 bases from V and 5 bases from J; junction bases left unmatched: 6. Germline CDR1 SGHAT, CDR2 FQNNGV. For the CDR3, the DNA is TGTGCCAGCAGCGGGCAGGGGGCAAGAGATACGCAGTATTTT. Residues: CASSGQGARDTQYF.

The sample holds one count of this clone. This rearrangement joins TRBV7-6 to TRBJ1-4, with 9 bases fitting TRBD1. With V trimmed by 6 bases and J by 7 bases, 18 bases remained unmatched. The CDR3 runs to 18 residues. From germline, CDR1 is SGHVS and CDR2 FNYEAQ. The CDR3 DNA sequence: TGTGCCAGCAGTACCACACGGACAGGGGAGATCGGTTTTGAAAAACTGTTTTTT. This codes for CASSTTRTGEIGFEKLFF.

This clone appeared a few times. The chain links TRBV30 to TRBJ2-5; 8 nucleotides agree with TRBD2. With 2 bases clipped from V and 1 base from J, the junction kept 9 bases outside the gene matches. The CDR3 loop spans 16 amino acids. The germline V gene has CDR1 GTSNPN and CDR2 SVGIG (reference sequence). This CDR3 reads CAWSRGGSQTQETQYF. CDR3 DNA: TGTGCCTGGAGTCGGGGGGGCTCTCAAACCCAAGAGACCCAGTACTTC.

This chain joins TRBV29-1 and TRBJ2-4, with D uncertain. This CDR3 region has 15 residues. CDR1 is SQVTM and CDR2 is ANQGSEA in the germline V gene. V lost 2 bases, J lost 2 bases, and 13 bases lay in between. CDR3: CSVESSADSKNIQYF. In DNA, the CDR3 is TGCAGCGTTGAATCCAGCGCCGATTCCAAAAACATTCAGTACTTC.

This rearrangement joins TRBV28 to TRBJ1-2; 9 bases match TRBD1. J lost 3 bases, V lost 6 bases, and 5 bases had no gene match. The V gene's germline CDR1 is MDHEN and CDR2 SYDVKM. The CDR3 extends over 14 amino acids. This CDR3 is CASSRDRGDYGYTF. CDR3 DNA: TGTGCCAGCAGCCGAGACAGGGGGGACTATGGCTACACCTTC.

CDR3 amino acids: CASSFQRGGNDEQFF. Written as DNA, the CDR3 is TGTGCCAGCAGTTTCCAGCGGGGGGGAAATGATGAGCAGTTCTTC. This sequence joins TRBV27 and TRBJ2-1; 10 bases map to TRBD2. The CDR3 consists of 15 residues. The junction had 7 bases not matched to a gene; V was cut back by 3 bases and J by 8 bases. Germline V gives CDR1 MNHEY, CDR2 SMNVEV (reference sequence).

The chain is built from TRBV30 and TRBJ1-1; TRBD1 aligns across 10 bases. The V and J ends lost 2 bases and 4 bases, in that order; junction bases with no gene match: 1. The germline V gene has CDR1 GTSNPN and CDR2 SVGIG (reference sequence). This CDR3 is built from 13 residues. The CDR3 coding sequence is TGTGCCTGGAGTCGGGACAGGGGCACTGAAGCTTTCTTT. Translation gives CAWSRDRGTEAFF.

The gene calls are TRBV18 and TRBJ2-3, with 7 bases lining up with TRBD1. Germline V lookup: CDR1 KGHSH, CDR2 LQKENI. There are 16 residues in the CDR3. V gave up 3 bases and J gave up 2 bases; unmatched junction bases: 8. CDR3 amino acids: CASSPEGAFNTDTQYF. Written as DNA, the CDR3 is TGTGCCAGCTCACCCGAGGGGGCCTTTAACACAGATACGCAGTATTTT. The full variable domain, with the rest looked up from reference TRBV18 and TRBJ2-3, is NAGVMQNPRHLVRRRGQEARLRCSPMKGHSHVYWYRQLPEEGLKFMVYLQKENIIDESGMPKERFSAEFPKEGPSILRIQQVVRGDSAAYFCASSPEGAFNTDTQYFGPGTRLTVL.

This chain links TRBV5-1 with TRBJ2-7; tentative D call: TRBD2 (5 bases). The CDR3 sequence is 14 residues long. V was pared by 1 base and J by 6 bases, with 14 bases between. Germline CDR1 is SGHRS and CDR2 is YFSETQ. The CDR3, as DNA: TGCGCCAGCAGCTTGAGACGGGAAGACCTCGAGCAGTACTTC. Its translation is CASSLRREDLEQYF.

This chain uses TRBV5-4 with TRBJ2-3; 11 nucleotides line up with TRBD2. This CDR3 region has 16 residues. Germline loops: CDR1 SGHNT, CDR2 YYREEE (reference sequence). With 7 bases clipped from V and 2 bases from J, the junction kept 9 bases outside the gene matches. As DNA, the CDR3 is TGTGCCAGCGAAAGACTAGCGGGGCACCTCACAGATACGCAGTATTTT. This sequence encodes CASERLAGHLTDTQYF. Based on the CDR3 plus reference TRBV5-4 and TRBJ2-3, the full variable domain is ETGVTQSPTHLIKTRGQQVTLRCSSQSGHNTVSWYQQALGQGPQFIFQYYREEENGRGNFPPRFSGLQFPNYSSELNVNALELDDSALYLCASERLAGHLTDTQYFGPGTRLTVL.

Written as DNA, the CDR3 is TGCGCCAGCAGCTTGCAAACGGGGGGCGGCACAGATACGCAGTATTTT. It yields the protein CASSLQTGGGTDTQYF. J is TRBJ2-3 and V is TRBV5-1; maybe TRBD2 (7 bases). Germline loops: CDR1 SGHRS, CDR2 YFSETQ. Trimming cost V 1 base and J 1 base, with 13 bases left between them. The length of the CDR3 is 16 residues. The whole variable domain, filled in from reference TRBV5-1 and TRBJ2-3, reads KAGVTQTPRYLIKTRGQQVTLSCSPISGHRSVSWYQQTPGQGLQFLFEYFSETQRNKGNFPGRFSGRQFSNSRSEMNVSTLELGDSALYLCASSLQTGGGTDTQYFGPGTRLTVL.

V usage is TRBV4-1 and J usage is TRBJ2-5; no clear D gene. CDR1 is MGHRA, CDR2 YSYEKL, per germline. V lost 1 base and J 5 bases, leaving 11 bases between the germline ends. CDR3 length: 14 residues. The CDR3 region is CASSQVVGPETQYF. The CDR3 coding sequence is TGCGCCAGCAGCCAAGTTGTGGGCCCGGAGACCCAGTACTTC.

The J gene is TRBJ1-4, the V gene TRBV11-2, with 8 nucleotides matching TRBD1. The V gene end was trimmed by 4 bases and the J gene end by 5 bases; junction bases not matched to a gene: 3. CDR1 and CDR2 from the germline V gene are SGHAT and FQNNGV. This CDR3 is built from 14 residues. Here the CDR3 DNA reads TGTGCCAGCAGCTCAGGGGGCAGGAATGAAAAACTGTTTTTT. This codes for CASSSGGRNEKLFF.

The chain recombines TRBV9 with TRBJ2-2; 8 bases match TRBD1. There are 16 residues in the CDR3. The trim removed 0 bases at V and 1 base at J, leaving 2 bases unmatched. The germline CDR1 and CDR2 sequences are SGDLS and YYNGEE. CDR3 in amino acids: CASSVGTGGNTGELFF. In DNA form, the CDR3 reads TGTGCCAGCAGCGTAGGAACAGGGGGGAACACCGGGGAGCTGTTTTTT.

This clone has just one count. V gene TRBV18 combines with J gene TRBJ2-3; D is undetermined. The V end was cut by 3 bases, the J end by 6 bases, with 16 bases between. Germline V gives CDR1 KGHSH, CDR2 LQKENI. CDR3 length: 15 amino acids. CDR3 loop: CASSPGVSITDTQYF. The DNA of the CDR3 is TGTGCCAGCTCACCGGGCGTAAGCATAACCGATACGCAGTATTTT.

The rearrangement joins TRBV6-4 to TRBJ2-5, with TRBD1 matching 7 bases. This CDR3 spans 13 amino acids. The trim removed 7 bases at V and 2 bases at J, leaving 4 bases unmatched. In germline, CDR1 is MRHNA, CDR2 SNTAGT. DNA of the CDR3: TGTGCCAGCAATAGGGACAGACAAGAGACCCAGTACTTC. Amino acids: CASNRDRQETQYF.

The CDR3 here is CASSEQDYNEQFF. The CDR3 nucleotides are TGTGCCAGCAGCGAACAGGATTACAATGAGCAGTTCTTC. V gene TRBV27 combines with J gene TRBJ2-1, with D perhaps matching TRBD1 (5 bases). The CDR3 totals 13 residues. The V end was cut by 6 bases, the J end by 4 bases, with 10 bases between. Germline V CDR1 and CDR2: MNHEY, SMNVEV (reference sequence).

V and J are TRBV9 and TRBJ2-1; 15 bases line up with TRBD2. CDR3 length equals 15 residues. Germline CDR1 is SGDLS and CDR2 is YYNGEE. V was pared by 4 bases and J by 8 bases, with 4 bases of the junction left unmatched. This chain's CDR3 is CASSPRTSGGDEQFF. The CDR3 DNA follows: TGTGCCAGCAGCCCGCGGACTAGCGGGGGGGATGAGCAGTTCTTC.